Following are 21 T cell receptor beta chains from one sample sequenced in a study of T cell responses to AZD1222 COVID-19 vaccine. Some clones are missing from TCRdb's copy, which holds only in-frame ones; the method was immunoSEQ multiplex PCR. The data contain about 160,000 clones, approximately 92% of them singletons. Specimen: peripheral blood, collected on day 0 of AZD1222 vaccination. All receptors derive from an adult in good health.

V and J are TRBV5-1 and TRBJ2-7, with 7 bases fitting TRBD2. Germline CDR1 is SGHRS and CDR2 is YFSETQ. The CDR3 sequence is 16 residues long. The V gene end was trimmed by 3 bases and the J gene end by 5 bases; junction bases not matched to a gene: 14. CDR3 loop: CASSSKTGTTRDEQYV. In nucleotides, the CDR3 is TGCGCCAGCAGCTCCAAAACCGGGACTACAAGGGACGAGCAGTACGTC.

This chain uses TRBV23-1 with TRBJ1-4; 7 positions agree with TRBD1. TRBV23-1 qualifies as an ORF whose function is uncertain. The CDR3 runs to 16 residues. J was trimmed by 1 base and V by 5 bases; bases with no gene match: 7. The CDR3 DNA is TGCGCCAGCAGTAACGGGACAGCAAGAACTAATGAAAAACTGTTTTTT. Its protein is CASSNGTARTNEKLFF.

The CDR3, as DNA: TGTGCCAGCAGCGCGGGACAGGGAGGGGAGACCCAGTACTTC. Translating it yields CASSAGQGGETQYF. This sequence joins TRBV2 and TRBJ2-5; 9 bases map to TRBD1. The V and J ends lost 6 bases and 5 bases, in that order; junction bases with no gene match: 7. The germline CDR1 and CDR2 sequences are SNHLY and FYNNEI. The CDR3 spans 14 residues.

The chain is built from TRBV24-1 and TRBJ2-2, with D possibly TRBD2 on 6 matching bases. Trimming cost V 4 bases and J 6 bases, with 20 bases left between them. CDR1 and CDR2 (germline): KGHDR, SFDVKD. The CDR3 contains 17 residues. CDR3: CATSEAHGTHPPGELFF. As DNA, the CDR3 is TGTGCCACCAGTGAGGCTCACGGGACTCACCCCCCCGGGGAGCTGTTTTTT.

This clone was observed once. The chain couples TRBV9 to TRBJ2-2, with D possibly matching TRBD1 (5 bases). The CDR3 consists of 13 residues. The germline V gene has CDR1 SGDLS and CDR2 YYNGEE. Trimming removed 0 bases at V and 6 bases at J, with 6 bases between. In nucleotides, the CDR3 is TGTGCCAGCAGCGTAGCCAGGGCCGGGGAGCTGTTTTTT. Translated, it gives CASSVARAGELFF.

The V call is TRBV7-2, the J call TRBJ1-2, with D perhaps TRBD1 (5 bases). CDR3 length: 14 amino acids. V was shortened by 1 base and J by 3 bases, with 9 bases between the two germline ends. CDR1 is SGHTA and CDR2 is FQGNSA in the germline V gene. For the CDR3, the DNA is TGTGCCAGCAGCTTAGACCTGGGACACTATGGCTACACCTTC. Translated: CASSLDLGHYGYTF.

The chain has TRBV11-2 and TRBJ2-3; 9 nucleotides line up with TRBD2. The CDR3 loop spans 16 amino acids. Germline loops: CDR1 SGHAT, CDR2 FQNNGV. J lost 0 bases, V lost 2 bases, and 3 bases had no gene match. CDR3 in DNA: TGTGCCAGCAGCTTAATAGCGGGGGTAAGCACAGATACGCAGTATTTT. Translating gives CASSLIAGVSTDTQYF. Filled out from reference TRBV11-2 and TRBJ2-3, the complete variable domain reads EAGVAQSPRYKIIEKRQSVAFWCNPISGHATLYWYQQILGQGPKLLIQFQNNGVVDDSQLPKDRFSAERLKGVDSTLKIQPAKLEDSAVYLCASSLIAGVSTDTQYFGPGTRLTVL.

The chain joins TRBV21-1 to TRBJ2-5; TRBD2 is the table's D call and was not checked against the DNA. TRBV21-1 is termed a pseudogene. CDR3 size: 13 residues. CDR3 sequence (DNA): TGTGCCAGCAGCCCATGGGAGGAGGAGACCCAGTACTTC. Its translation: CASSPWEEETQYF.

The chain joins TRBV10-3 to TRBJ2-3; D is undetermined. The CDR3 contains 13 residues. The germline V gene encodes CDR1 ENHRY and CDR2 SYGVKD. V shed 9 bases and J shed 0 bases, with 10 bases lying between them. CDR3 residues: CAIGGTSTDTQYF. The CDR3 DNA follows: TGTGCCATAGGCGGAACTAGCACAGATACGCAGTATTTT.

The genes are TRBV7-2 and TRBJ1-4, with a tentative D call TRBD1 (5 bases). This CDR3 region has 16 residues. Germline CDR1 reads SGHTA; CDR2 reads FQGNSA. Trimming stripped 3 bases from V and 8 bases from J, with 19 bases between. The CDR3 is CASSLGPGTEREKLFF. The CDR3 bases are TGTGCCAGCAGCTTGGGACCCGGGACGGAGAGGGAAAAACTGTTTTTT.

This clone has a single count. This rearrangement joins TRBV7-2 to TRBJ2-3; 11 bases map to TRBD2. The CDR3 is 16 amino acids. Trimming cost V 6 bases and J 7 bases; bases outside gene matches: 12. The germline gives CDR1 SGHTA, CDR2 FQGNSA. The CDR3 region has the DNA TGTGCCAGCAGTTACGTTATGGCTAGCGGGGGGAATACGCAGTATTTT. Its protein product is CASSYVMASGGNTQYF.

The chain uses TRBV7-9 and TRBJ1-5; 9 bases are shared with TRBD1. The germline CDR1 and CDR2 sequences are SEHNR and FQNEAQ (reference sequence). This CDR3 has 15 amino acids. Germline trimming cut 1 base from V and 2 bases from J; bases unmatched to any gene: 0. DNA of the CDR3: TGTGCCAGCAGCTTAGGGACAGGGGGCAATCAGCCCCAGCATTTT. Protein product: CASSLGTGGNQPQHF.

The V call is TRBV5-1, the J call TRBJ1-4, with a weak D call TRBD1 (5 bases). The CDR3 is made up of 14 amino acids. Trimming removed 5 bases at V and 6 bases at J, with 14 bases between. The germline CDR1 and CDR2 sequences are SGHRS and YFSETQ. The CDR3 is CASRRGTGYEKLFF. The CDR3, as DNA: TGCGCCAGCAGGCGCGGGACGGGATATGAAAAACTGTTTTTT.

V and J are TRBV6-6 and TRBJ1-4; D is unclear. There are 14 residues in the CDR3. V was cut by 6 bases and J by 0 bases, with 8 bases left in between. CDR1 and CDR2 from the germline V gene are MNHNY and SVGAGI (reference sequence). Written as DNA, the CDR3 is TGTGCCAGCAGGGGAAGTTCAACTAATGAAAAACTGTTTTTT. This sequence encodes CASRGSSTNEKLFF.

The rearrangement uses TRBV5-1 and TRBJ2-3; D unclear. The germline V gene encodes CDR1 SGHRS and CDR2 YFSETQ. The V gene lost 4 bases and the J gene lost 2 bases, with 14 bases spanning the gap. This CDR3 comprises 15 residues. The CDR3 bases are TGCGCCAGCAGCCTAGAAAATACCATCACAGATACGCAGTATTTT. Translated, it gives CASSLENTITDTQYF.

CDR3 in amino acids: CASSAGPREETQYF. CDR3 nucleotides: TGTGCCAGCAGCGCGGGACCCAGAGAAGAGACCCAGTACTTC. The chain employs TRBV5-4 and TRBJ2-5; a weak D match, TRBD2 (6 bases). Trimming took 4 bases from V and 3 from J, leaving 13 bases between them. Germline V gene sequence: CDR1 SGHNT, CDR2 YYREEE (reference sequence). The length of the CDR3 is 14 residues.

The rearrangement joins TRBV7-3 to TRBJ2-3; TRBD2 agrees at 13 bases. The ends lost 7 bases at V and 2 bases at J; junction bases unmatched: 12. This CDR3 spans 18 amino acids. CDR1 SGHTA and CDR2 FQGTGA come from the germline V gene. The CDR3 reads CASTAPGTSGTNTDTQYF. As DNA, the CDR3 is TGTGCCAGCACCGCACCCGGGACTAGCGGGACCAACACAGATACGCAGTATTTT. The entire variable domain, with the rest obtained from reference TRBV7-3 and TRBJ2-3, is as follows: GAGVSQTPSNKVTEKGKYVELRCDPISGHTALYWYRQSLGQGPEFLIYFQGTGAADDSGLPNDRFFAVRPEGSVSTLKIQRTERGDSAVYLCASTAPGTSGTNTDTQYFGPGTRLTVL.

This clone was found a few times. J is TRBJ2-1 and V is TRBV7-3, with D unclear. V was trimmed by 1 base and J by 0 bases, leaving 4 bases between them. The germline V gene has CDR1 SGHTA and CDR2 FQGTGA. The CDR3 sequence is 14 residues long. CDR3 nucleotide sequence: TGTGCCAGCAGCTTAAGTAGCTCCTACAATGAGCAGTTCTTC. Protein: CASSLSSSYNEQFF. The variable domain in full, with the rest retrieved from reference TRBV7-3 and TRBJ2-1, is GAGVSQTPSNKVTEKGKYVELRCDPISGHTALYWYRQSLGQGPEFLIYFQGTGAADDSGLPNDRFFAVRPEGSVSTLKIQRTERGDSAVYLCASSLSSSYNEQFFGPGTRLTVL.

The rearrangement uses TRBV28 and TRBJ1-4; the D is unclear. Germline V gene sequence: CDR1 MDHEN, CDR2 SYDVKM. V was clipped by 6 bases and J by 0 bases, with 11 bases between them. CDR3 length: 15 amino acids. The CDR3 here is CASSVLDATNEKLFF. The DNA of the CDR3 is TGTGCCAGCAGCGTCCTGGATGCAACTAATGAAAAACTGTTTTTT.

The CDR3 nucleotides read TGTGCCAGCAGCTTAGTCGGAGTGGCCACCAATCAGCCCCAGCATTTT. It translates to CASSLVGVATNQPQHF. The chain uses TRBV7-2 and TRBJ1-5; D is ambiguous. Germline lookup yields CDR1 SGHTA and CDR2 FQGNSA. V lost 1 base and J lost 3, with 13 bases in between. The CDR3 sequence is 16 residues long.

This chain uses TRBV27 with TRBJ2-7, with 8 bases identical to TRBD2. The CDR3 sequence is 15 residues long. The germline CDR1 and CDR2 sequences are MNHEY and SMNVEV (reference sequence). V was pared by 3 bases and J by 2 bases, with 6 bases of the junction left unmatched. This chain's CDR3 is CASSLGAGAPYEQYV. CDR3 DNA sequence: TGTGCCAGCAGTTTGGGAGCGGGGGCTCCCTACGAGCAGTACGTC.